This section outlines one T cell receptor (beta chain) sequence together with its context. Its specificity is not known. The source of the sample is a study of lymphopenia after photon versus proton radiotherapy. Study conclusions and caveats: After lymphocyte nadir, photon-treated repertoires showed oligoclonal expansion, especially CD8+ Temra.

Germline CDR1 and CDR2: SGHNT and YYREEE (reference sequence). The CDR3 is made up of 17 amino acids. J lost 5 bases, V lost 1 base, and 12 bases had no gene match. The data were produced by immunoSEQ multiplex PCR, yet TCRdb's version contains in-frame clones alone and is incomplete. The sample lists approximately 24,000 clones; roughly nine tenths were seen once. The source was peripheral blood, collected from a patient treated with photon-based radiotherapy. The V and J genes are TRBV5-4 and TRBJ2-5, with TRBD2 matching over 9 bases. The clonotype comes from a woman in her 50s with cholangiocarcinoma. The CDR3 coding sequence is TGTGCCAGCAGCTTGAGTCCGCTAGCGGGGTGGCGGGAGACCCAGTACTTC. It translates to CASSLSPLAGWRETQYF.